Described below is a single T cell receptor beta chain sequence and its context. The antigen remains unidentified. The source of the sample is a study of graft-versus-host responses after intestinal transplantation. Here immunoSEQ multiplex PCR was the method, and the copy in TCRdb shows in-frame clones only, minus some. The sample holds some 130,000 clones, just under 95% seen once. The germline V and J ends were trimmed by 2 bases and 5 bases, with 10 bases remaining between them. The CDR3 runs to 13 residues. Germline V CDR1 and CDR2: GTSNPN, SVGIG (reference sequence). Sequences were derived from unstimulated CD4+ T cells sorted from spleen or lymph node cells, sampled before intestinal transplant. The rearrangement links TRBV30 to TRBJ1-5; D uncertain. The sequence came from a human donor who received an intestinal transplant. CDR3 DNA: TGTGCCTGGAGTAACGGAGACTATCAGCCCCAGCATTTT. Its protein is CAWSNGDYQPQHF. Variable domain in full (rest from reference TRBV30 and TRBJ1-5): SQTIHQWPATLVQPVGSPLSLECTVEGTSNPNLYWYRQAAGRGLQLLFYSVGIGQISSEVPQNLSASRPQDRQFILSSKKLLLSDSGFYLCAWSNGDYQPQHFGDGTRLSIL.